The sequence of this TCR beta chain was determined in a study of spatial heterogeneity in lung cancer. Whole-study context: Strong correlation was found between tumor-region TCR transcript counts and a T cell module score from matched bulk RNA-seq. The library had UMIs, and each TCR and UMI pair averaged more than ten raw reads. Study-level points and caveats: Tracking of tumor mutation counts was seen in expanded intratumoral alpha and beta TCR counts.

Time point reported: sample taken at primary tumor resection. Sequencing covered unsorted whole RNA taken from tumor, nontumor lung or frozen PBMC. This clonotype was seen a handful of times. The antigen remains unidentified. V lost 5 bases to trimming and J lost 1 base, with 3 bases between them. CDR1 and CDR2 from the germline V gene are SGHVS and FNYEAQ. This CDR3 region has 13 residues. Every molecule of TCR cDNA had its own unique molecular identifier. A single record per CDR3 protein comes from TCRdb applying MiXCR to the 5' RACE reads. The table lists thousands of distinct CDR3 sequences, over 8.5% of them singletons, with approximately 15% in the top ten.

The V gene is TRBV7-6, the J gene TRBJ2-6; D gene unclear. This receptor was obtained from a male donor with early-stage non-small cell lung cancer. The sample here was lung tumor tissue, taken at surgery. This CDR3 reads CASSQSGANVLTF. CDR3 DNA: TGTGCCAGCAGCCAGTCTGGGGCCAACGTCCTGACTTTC.